This T cell receptor (beta chain) was captured in a study of T cell repertoires in cytomegalovirus infection. This clonotype was seen at least ten times. The antigen is not known. Each CDR3 protein is one row after TCRdb ran MiXCR on the reads. The profile shows hundreds of thousands of distinct CDR3 sequences, more than 25% of them singletons. Unmatched junction bases numbered 16, after V lost 6 bases and J lost 1 base. Germline CDR1 SGHVS, CDR2 FQNEAQ. This CDR3 is built from 18 residues. Material: cultured CD8+ T cells from PBMCs, obtained from culture after CMV antigen stimulation. The genes are TRBV7-8 and TRBJ1-2; 8 nucleotides agree with TRBD1. The receptor was derived from a human donor in good health (CMV status not recorded). Some clones in this sample may be carry-over from other donors' samples. The CDR3 nucleotides read TGTGCCAGCAGGTCACTAGAATCAGGGGGCGAGAGTAACTATGGCTACACCTTC. Amino acid sequence: CASRSLESGGESNYGYTF.